The clone carrying this TCR beta chain was seen more than once but under ten times. Its antigen is undetermined. The time point: late sampling 161 to 241 days after vaccination in a few convalescent patients. Treatment meaning: approximately nine-day PBMC culture with coronavirus spike peptide pools or control peptides (ViraFEST assay). The sample belongs to a study of vaccination and CD4 T cells after COVID-19. The CDR3 totals 14 residues. Sequencing of cultured CD4+ T cell DNA used the Oncomine TCR Beta short-read assay. From the PCR reads, TCRdb called clonotypes with MiXCR, one entry per CDR3 protein. The table has about 24,000 distinct CDR3 sequences, more than 25% seen once.

J is TRBJ2-7 and V is TRBV21-1; whether TRBD1, the table's D call, matches the DNA was not checked. TRBV21-1 constitutes a pseudogene. This clonotype was obtained from a human donor who had recovered from COVID-19. The sequenced sample was CD4+ T cells from blood, cultured in vitro, obtained about 7 months after SARS-CoV-2 vaccination. The CDR3 bases are TGTGCCAGCAGCCCCCCGTTGGGTCTCACCGAGCAGTACTTC. Translated: CASSPPLGLTEQYF.